This TCR beta chain was captured by sequencing in a study of tumor-infiltrating lymphocytes in localized non-small cell lung cancer. With regard to this clone: The antigen is unknown.

Germline CDR1 reads MNHEY; CDR2 reads SVGAGI. Germline trimming cut 6 bases from V and 4 bases from J; bases unmatched to any gene: 8. CDR3 size: 15 residues. Sequenced by immunoSEQ multiplex PCR; TCRdb stores in-frame clones only, minus some. This table holds 13,000 or so clones, 60% to 85% found once. Study observations and caveats: Tumors had more T cell infiltration than uninvolved lung, per TCRbeta sequencing and CD3 counts.

The material sequenced was lung tumor tissue. This chain connects TRBV6-5 to TRBJ1-5, with 8 positions matching TRBD1. The source of this sequence is a human donor with non-small cell lung cancer. The chain's CDR3 is CASSRDRGGNQPQHF. The DNA for the CDR3 is TGTGCCAGCAGCCGCGACAGGGGAGGGAATCAGCCCCAGCATTTT.